This entry lists 10 T cell receptor beta chains sequenced from one sample in a study of T cell repertoires in cytomegalovirus infection. Each CDR3 protein gets one entry after TCRdb re-called the reads with MiXCR. The sample has 450,000 to 550,000 distinct CDR3 sequences; approximately 42% are singletons. These receptors' targets are unknown. The sample was cultured PBMCs, taken from culture after CMV antigen stimulation. Receptors originate from a human donor in good health (CMV status not recorded). Some clones in this sample may be carry-over from other donors' samples.

This clonotype was seen at least ten times. This sequence joins TRBV11-3 and TRBJ1-5, with 8 bases that match TRBD1. V lost 5 bases to trimming and J lost 6 bases; unmatched junction nucleotides: 6. Germline V gene sequence: CDR1 SGHNT, CDR2 YENEEA. The CDR3 contains 14 residues. CDR3 protein: CASSPDRAVQPQHF. The CDR3 nucleotides read TGTGCCAGCAGCCCGGACAGGGCTGTTCAGCCCCAGCATTTT.

The chain links TRBV11-2 to TRBJ2-1; D not resolved. V lost 1 base, J lost 7 bases, and 5 bases lay in between. Per the germline V gene, CDR1 is SGHAT and CDR2 is FQNNGV. This CDR3 has 12 residues. CDR3 in DNA: TGTGCCAGCAGCTTAGGTAAGAATGAGCAGTTCTTC. Amino acid sequence: CASSLGKNEQFF.

The chain has TRBV7-3 and TRBJ2-5, with D hard to call. V was shortened by 5 bases and J by 2 bases, with 18 bases between the two germline ends. Germline V gene lookup returns CDR1 SGHTA and CDR2 FQGTGA. This CDR3 has 16 amino acids. The CDR3 reads CASSPARGRAQETQYF. The CDR3 bases are TGTGCCAGCAGCCCCGCCCGCGGACGAGCACAAGAGACCCAGTACTTC.

This chain uses TRBV20-1 with TRBJ2-7, with no clear D. V lost 7 bases and J 0 bases, leaving 10 bases between the germline ends. Germline loops: CDR1 DFQATT, CDR2 SNEGSKA (reference sequence). The CDR3 is made up of 12 amino acids. In DNA form, the CDR3 reads TGCAGTGTCTTGCGGAGCTCCTACGAGCAGTACTTC. Its protein product is CSVLRSSYEQYF.

The chain is built from TRBV7-2 and TRBJ2-1; 13 bases fit TRBD2. The ends lost 5 bases at V and 12 bases at J; junction bases unmatched: 4. The CDR3 has 13 residues. Germline V CDR1 and CDR2: SGHTA, FQGNSA. The CDR3 DNA reads TGTGCCAGCAGCCAACTAGCGGGGGGGCCGCAGTTCTTC. Translation: CASSQLAGGPQFF.

This chain uses TRBV6-2 or TRBV6-3 with TRBJ2-1, with 7 bases matching TRBD2. Germline CDR1 and CDR2: MNHEY and SVGEGT. There are 17 residues in the CDR3. Losses at the gene ends were 2 bases for V and 1 base for J; bases not matched to a gene: 8. For the CDR3, the DNA is TGTGCCAGCAGTTACCAGGGCGGGAGCCTATCCTACAATGAGCAGTTCTTC. Encoded protein: CASSYQGGSLSYNEQFF.

V usage is TRBV6-2 or TRBV6-3 and J usage is TRBJ2-5; TRBD2 matches at 13 bases. The CDR3 is made up of 17 amino acids. Trimming cost V 0 bases and J 4 bases; bases outside gene matches: 5. Germline V gene lookup returns CDR1 MNHEY and CDR2 SVGEGT. CDR3 region: CASSYSLLAGGPETQYF. The CDR3 coding sequence is TGTGCCAGCAGTTACTCCTTACTAGCGGGAGGGCCAGAGACCCAGTACTTC.

This clonotype came up a few times. This sequence joins TRBV6-2 or TRBV6-3 and TRBJ2-1; 12 nucleotides align to TRBD2. The germline V gene encodes CDR1 MNHEY and CDR2 SVGEGT. After removal of 2 bases from V and 8 bases from J, the junction contained 13 bases not matched to a gene. This CDR3 has 18 residues. In DNA form, the CDR3 reads TGTGCCAGCAGTTACCCGCGCCCAACTAGCGGGAGGCCCGATGAGCAGTTCTTC. Protein sequence: CASSYPRPTSGRPDEQFF.

This clonotype was observed a few times. CDR3 in DNA: TGTGCCAGCAGCCCCGGAGAGATCACAGATACGCAGTATTTT. It is translated as CASSPGEITDTQYF. The rearrangement uses TRBV7-6 and TRBJ2-3; D gene unclear. V gave up 5 bases and J gave up 2 bases, with 11 bases separating them. CDR3 length: 14 amino acids. The germline V gene encodes CDR1 SGHVS and CDR2 FNYEAQ.

The table lists this clonotype with a few counts. The chain joins TRBV6-6 to TRBJ1-2; tentatively, D is TRBD1 (5 bases). Trimming left V 8 bases short and J 7 bases short, with 17 bases between. CDR1 is MNHNY, CDR2 SVGAGI, per germline (reference sequence). The CDR3 is made up of 13 amino acids. The chain's CDR3 is CASQTRSRGGYTF. As DNA, the CDR3 is TGTGCCAGCCAAACACGGTCGAGGGGTGGCTACACCTTC.